Listed below are T cell receptor beta chains from one sample, sequenced in a study of OX40 agonist ivuxolimab in advanced cancers. Measured with immunoSEQ multiplex PCR; TCRdb has only the in-frame clones, and not every one. This table holds roughly 100,000 clones, about 93% found once. Here the sequenced sample was CD4+ or CD8+ T cells sorted from blood, taken in a trial of the OX40 agonist ivuxolimab. The origin of the receptors is an adult with an advanced solid tumor such as melanoma, head and neck, liver or kidney cancer. CDR3s include the opening cysteine and the closing phenylalanine or tryptophan. D genes are given only for firm matches. Clone size, where shown, is once, few, many, or a class for clones that have expanded.

clone_size	v_call	d_call	j_call	cdr3_aa	cdr3_nt
-	TRBV9	TRBD1	TRBJ2-3	CASSETGLEDTQYF	TGTGCCAGCAGCGAGACAGGGCTTGAAGATACGCAGTATTTT
-	TRBV7-2	-	TRBJ2-2	CASRWQGNTGELFF	TGTGCCAGCAGATGGCAGGGAAACACCGGGGAGCTGTTTTTT
once	TRBV1	-	TRBJ2-1	CTSSHGLAGSSYNEQFF	TGCACCAGCAGCCACGGACTAGCGGGGAGCTCCTACAATGAGCAGTTCTTC
-	TRBV5-6	TRBD1	TRBJ1-3	CASSRGQGGNTIYF	TGTGCCAGCAGCCGAGGACAGGGGGGAAACACCATATATTTT
-	TRBV30	TRBD2	TRBJ2-2	CACYGGRALGGELFF	TGTGCCTGTTACGGCGGGAGGGCCCTGGGCGGGGAGCTGTTTTTT
-	TRBV5-1	-	TRBJ2-5	CASSSRTWETQYF	TGCGCCAGCAGCTCCCGGACGTGGGAGACCCAGTACTTC
-	TRBV18	TRBD2	TRBJ2-1	CASSRLAGNTYNEQFF	TGTGCCAGCTCACGACTAGCGGGAAACACCTACAATGAGCAGTTCTTC
-	TRBV18	-	TRBJ2-7	CASSLGKLYEQYF	TGTGCCAGCTCACTGGGCAAGCTCTACGAGCAGTACTTC
-	TRBV2	-	TRBJ2-1	CASSRDHHDEQFF	TGTGCCAGCAGTAGGGACCACCACGATGAGCAGTTCTTC
-	TRBV2	-	TRBJ2-2	CASSRRASTGELFF	TGTGCCAGCAGTCGGAGGGCGAGCACCGGGGAGCTGTTTTTT
-	TRBV18	-	TRBJ1-1	CASSPAGRAANTEAFF	TGTGCCAGCTCACCAGCAGGCAGGGCAGCGAACACTGAAGCTTTCTTT
-	TRBV7-2	-	TRBJ2-3	CASSIPGNTDTQYF	TGCGCCAGCAGCATCCCCGGAAACACAGATACGCAGTATTTT
-	TRBV9	TRBD1	TRBJ2-1	CASSVRQGTWVGNEQFF	TGTGCCAGCAGCGTAAGACAGGGAACCTGGGTGGGGAATGAGCAGTTCTTC
-	TRBV27	-	TRBJ2-1	CASHFGGKMYNEQFF	TGTGCCAGTCACTTCGGCGGGAAAATGTACAATGAGCAGTTCTTC
once	TRBV30	TRBD1	TRBJ2-5	CAYDRGAGRGTQYF	TGTGCCTACGACAGGGGAGCGGGCCGTGGAACCCAGTACTTC
-	TRBV11-2	TRBD1	TRBJ2-7	CASSLEGAVYEQYF	TGTGCCAGCAGTCTCGAGGGGGCCGTCTACGAGCAGTACTTC
few	TRBV4-3	TRBD2	TRBJ2-1	CASSQELTSGLTGGEQFF	TGCGCCAGCAGCCAAGAATTAACTAGCGGGTTGACTGGCGGGGAGCAGTTCTTC